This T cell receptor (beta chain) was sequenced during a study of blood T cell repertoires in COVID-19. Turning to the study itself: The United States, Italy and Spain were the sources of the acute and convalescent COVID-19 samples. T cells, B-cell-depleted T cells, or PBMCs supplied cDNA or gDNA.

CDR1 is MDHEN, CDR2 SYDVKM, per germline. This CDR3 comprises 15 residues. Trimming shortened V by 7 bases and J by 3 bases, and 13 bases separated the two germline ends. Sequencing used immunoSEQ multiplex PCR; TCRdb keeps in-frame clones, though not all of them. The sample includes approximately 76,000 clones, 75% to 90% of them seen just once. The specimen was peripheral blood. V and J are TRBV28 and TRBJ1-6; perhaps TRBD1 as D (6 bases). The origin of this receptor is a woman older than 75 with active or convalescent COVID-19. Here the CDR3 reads CASKGGGYYNSPLHF. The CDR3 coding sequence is TGTGCCAGCAAGGGAGGGGGATACTATAATTCACCCCTCCACTTT.